The 14 T cell receptor beta chains below come from one sample, sequenced in a study of control samples from healthy donors and cancer patients. The data were produced by immunoSEQ multiplex PCR, yet TCRdb's version contains in-frame clones alone and is incomplete. The table records fewer than 40,000 clones, approximately 94% of them present only once. Sequencing was performed on PBMCs. The receptors shown here come from a man aged 35-49 years with colorectal cancer.

The rearrangement joins TRBV5-1 to TRBJ1-6; no firm D call. With 1 base removed from V and 8 bases from J, the gap between germline ends came to 10 bases. Per germline, CDR1 SGHRS and CDR2 YFSETQ. CDR3 length equals 14 residues. This CDR3 is CASSLLGGDSPLHF. The DNA for the CDR3 is TGCGCCAGCAGCTTGCTGGGTGGAGATTCACCCCTCCACTTT.

This clone appeared once. This chain joins TRBV5-1 and TRBJ1-5, with TRBD1 matching over 9 bases. With V trimmed by 4 bases and J by 4 bases, 6 bases remained unmatched. The CDR3 covers 15 residues. The V gene's germline CDR1 is SGHRS and CDR2 YFSETQ. CDR3 in amino acids: CASSPGTGQNQPQHF. CDR3 DNA sequence: TGCGCCAGCAGCCCCGGGACAGGGCAAAATCAGCCCCAGCATTTT.

The rearrangement uses TRBV6-5 and TRBJ2-7, with 9 bases lining up with TRBD1. V lost 6 bases to trimming and J lost 3 bases; unmatched junction nucleotides: 6. This CDR3 has 14 amino acids. Germline CDR1 reads MNHEY; CDR2 reads SVGAGI. The CDR3 here is CASRAGTGNYEQYF. Here the CDR3 DNA reads TGTGCCAGCAGAGCCGGGACAGGGAACTACGAGCAGTACTTC.

The chain employs TRBV24-1 and TRBJ2-2; TRBD1 is a possible D gene (7 bases). The V gene's germline CDR1 is KGHDR and CDR2 SFDVKD. The CDR3 covers 18 residues. V shed 7 bases and J shed 1 base, with 21 bases lying between them. CDR3 protein: CATRGGDRNRGNTGELFF. CDR3 nucleotide sequence: TGTGCCACCAGAGGAGGGGACCGGAACAGGGGGAACACCGGGGAGCTGTTTTTT.

The CDR3 DNA sequence: TGTGCCAGCAGTCCCAAGGGTCGGGGTGTGGTCGAGCAGTACTTC. This codes for CASSPKGRGVVEQYF. The V call is TRBV6-5, the J call TRBJ2-7; possible D gene TRBD2, 5 bases. Germline values: CDR1 MNHEY, CDR2 SVGAGI. This CDR3 spans 15 amino acids. The V end lost 5 bases, the J end lost 6 bases, and 20 bases lay between the germline ends.

The chain uses TRBV19 and TRBJ1-5; TRBD1 is a possible D gene (6 bases). Trimming took 0 bases from V and 3 from J, leaving 18 bases between them. Germline CDR1 LNHDA, CDR2 SQIVND (reference sequence). The CDR3 length is 18 residues. CDR3 nucleotide sequence: TGTGCCAGTAGTATAGATCGGATAGGGGGAGGATTCAATCAGCCCCAGCATTTT. Translating it yields CASSIDRIGGGFNQPQHF.

This chain joins TRBV18 and TRBJ1-4, with 8 bases lining up with TRBD1. V was clipped by 3 bases and J by 4 bases; unmatched bases: 7. Germline V gene data show CDR1 as KGHSH and CDR2 as LQKENI. This CDR3 spans 16 amino acids. The DNA of the CDR3 is TGTGCCAGCTCACCCCCCCGGGACAGGTTTAATGAAAAACTGTTTTTT. It encodes CASSPPRDRFNEKLFF.

The chain combines TRBV25-1 with TRBJ2-7; D remains unclear. Trimming cost V 7 bases and J 7 bases, with 14 bases left between them. Germline-derived CDR1 and CDR2 are MGHDK and SYGVNS. The CDR3 covers 12 residues. This chain's CDR3 is CASTQDPEEQYF. CDR3 sequence (DNA): TGTGCCAGCACCCAAGACCCGGAAGAGCAGTACTTC.

This chain links TRBV7-9 with TRBJ2-7, with 8 bases that match TRBD1. The germline V gene has CDR1 SEHNR and CDR2 FQNEAQ (reference sequence). The trim removed 4 bases at V and 0 bases at J, leaving 5 bases unmatched. The CDR3 is 15 amino acids. The CDR3 DNA reads as TGTGCCAGCAGCTCGGACAGGGTTCGCTCCTACGAGCAGTACTTC. It is translated as CASSSDRVRSYEQYF.

The chain recombines TRBV27 with TRBJ2-5, with TRBD2 matching over 7 bases. The V segment lost 5 bases and the J segment 1 base; nucleotides outside the gene matches: 10. In germline, CDR1 is MNHEY, CDR2 SMNVEV (reference sequence). The CDR3 loop spans 16 amino acids. The CDR3 nucleotides read TGTGCCAGCAGTATACGACTAGCCCCCGGCCAAGAGACCCAGTACTTC. Translation: CASSIRLAPGQETQYF.

The rearrangement joins TRBV6-6 to TRBJ2-3; tentatively, D is TRBD2 (6 bases). V dropped 9 bases and J dropped 6 bases, with 13 bases sitting between them. The CDR3 is 12 residues long. Germline V gives CDR1 MNHNY, CDR2 SVGAGI (reference sequence). CDR3 nucleotides: TGTGCCAGTATCGCAAGCGGGGATACGCAGTATTTT. Amino acid sequence: CASIASGDTQYF.

The CDR3 here is CASSEGANQPQHF. The CDR3 DNA is TGTGCCAGCAGTGAAGGCGCAAATCAGCCCCAGCATTTT. V is TRBV2 and J is TRBJ1-5; no definite D call. V gave up 1 base and J gave up 4 bases, with 5 bases separating them. Germline lookup yields CDR1 SNHLY and CDR2 FYNNEI. This CDR3 region has 13 residues.

The chain carries TRBV7-8 and TRBJ2-7; D not certain. CDR1 is SGHVS and CDR2 is FQNEAQ in the germline V gene. V gave up 4 bases and J gave up 0 bases, with 13 bases separating them. The CDR3 consists of 15 residues. CDR3 region: CASSSGPGPSYEQYF. CDR3 nucleotide sequence: TGTGCCAGCAGCTCCGGGCCCGGGCCCTCCTACGAGCAGTACTTC.

The V and J genes are TRBV3-1 (or the pseudogene TRBV3-2) and TRBJ2-5; tentative D call: TRBD2 (6 bases). Trimming cost V 4 bases and J 5 bases, with 20 bases left between them. The CDR3 covers 16 residues. Germline CDR1 reads LGHDT; CDR2 reads YNNKEL (reference sequence). CDR3 sequence (DNA): TGTGCCAGCAGCCCCGTTGGGGCGGGGAGAGGTGAGACCCAGTACTTC. This translates into CASSPVGAGRGETQYF.